This TCR beta chain was sequenced during a study of blood T cell repertoires in COVID-19. Trimming pared 7 bases from V and 3 bases from J, leaving 15 bases between. The CDR3 is 14 amino acids. Germline V gene lookup returns CDR1 MNHEY and CDR2 SVGAGI. Sequencing used immunoSEQ multiplex PCR; TCRdb keeps in-frame clones, though not all of them. The sample lists about 120,000 clones; approximately 85% were seen once. Sequenced material: peripheral blood. The source of this sequence is an elderly woman with acute or convalescent COVID-19. The V gene is TRBV6-5, the J gene TRBJ1-1; weak D call: TRBD1 (5 bases). CDR3 DNA: TGTGCCAGCAATCGACAGCAGGCAGACACTGAAGCTTTCTTT. Amino acid sequence: CASNRQQADTEAFF.